The next 17 T cell receptor beta chains were all read from a single sample in a study of T cell responses to AZD1222 COVID-19 vaccine. Data came from immunoSEQ multiplex PCR; TCRdb stores just in-frame clones and leaves some out. The sample has 150,000 or so clones; about nine tenths are singletons. Sample: peripheral blood, taken on day 0 of MenACWY control vaccination. The receptors shown here come from an adult in good health.

The gene calls are TRBV5-6 and TRBJ2-7; maybe TRBD1 (6 bases). The V end was cut by 4 bases, the J end by 2 bases, with 13 bases between. There are 14 residues in the CDR3. Germline V gene sequence: CDR1 SGHDT, CDR2 YYEEEE. The CDR3 protein is CASSLERTAYEQYV. The CDR3 region has the DNA TGTGCCAGCAGCCTAGAAAGGACAGCCTACGAGCAGTACGTC.

The chain combines TRBV7-6 with TRBJ1-1; 10 nucleotides align to TRBD1. The ends lost 1 base at V and 5 bases at J; junction bases unmatched: 4. This CDR3 is 15 amino acids long. Germline assignment: CDR1 SGHVS and CDR2 FNYEAQ. The DNA of the CDR3 is TGTGCCAGCAGCTTAGACGGGACAGGGGAAACTGAAGCTTTCTTT. Residues: CASSLDGTGETEAFF.

J is TRBJ1-1 and V is TRBV19; D may be TRBD1 (5 bases). Germline CDR1 LNHDA, CDR2 SQIVND (reference sequence). Trimming removed 3 bases from V and 7 bases from J, with 18 bases in between. The CDR3 has 15 residues. CDR3 coding DNA: TGTGCCAGTAGTATGGTGGGTCAGGGCGAACTTGAAGCTTTCTTT. The encoded protein is CASSMVGQGELEAFF.

This clone was counted once. This rearrangement joins TRBV10-1 to TRBJ1-1; unclear D gene. The V end was cut by 6 bases, the J end by 3 bases, with 14 bases between. The CDR3 loop spans 14 amino acids. The germline V gene has CDR1 WNHNN and CDR2 SYGVQD (reference sequence). The CDR3 sequence is CASRQEATDTEAFF. DNA for the CDR3: TGCGCCAGCAGACAAGAGGCCACAGACACTGAAGCTTTCTTT.

The rearrangement uses TRBV3-1 (or the pseudogene TRBV3-2) and TRBJ1-3; maybe TRBD1 (5 bases). The CDR3 runs to 16 residues. The germline CDR1 and CDR2 sequences are LGHDT and YNNKEL (reference sequence). Trimming took 6 bases from V and 0 from J, leaving 15 bases between them. Written as DNA, the CDR3 is TGTGCCAGCAGGTCAACCGGGACGGGCTCTGGAAACACCATATATTTT. It specifies CASRSTGTGSGNTIYF.

This chain uses TRBV7-2 with TRBJ2-2; the D gene is possibly TRBD2 (6 bases). The germline gives CDR1 SGHTA, CDR2 FQGNSA. The CDR3 consists of 17 residues. Trimming cost V 1 base and J 4 bases, with 16 bases left between them. The CDR3 nucleotides are TGTGCCAGCAGCTTAGACCAGGCGGGATCGGGCACCGGGGAGCTGTTTTTT. Protein: CASSLDQAGSGTGELFF.

The CDR3 DNA reads as TGTGCCACCAGCAGGGGCCGAGAGACCCAGTACTTC. Amino acid sequence: CATSRGRETQYF. V usage is TRBV15 and J usage is TRBJ2-5; D ambiguous. This CDR3 comprises 12 residues. Germline V gene lookup returns CDR1 LNHNV and CDR2 YYDKDF (reference sequence). Trimming took 3 bases from V and 4 from J, leaving 6 bases between them.

This chain links TRBV6-5 with TRBJ2-7; TRBD1 matches 7 bases. CDR3 size: 14 residues. CDR1 MNHEY and CDR2 SVGAGI come from the germline V gene. The junction had 7 bases not matched to a gene; V was cut back by 1 base and J by 7 bases. CDR3 amino acids: CASSYLTGLSEQYF. The CDR3 bases are TGTGCCAGCAGTTACTTGACAGGGTTAAGTGAGCAGTACTTC.

This chain joins TRBV6-6 and TRBJ2-7; no firm D call. Germline V gives CDR1 MNHNY, CDR2 SVGAGI (reference sequence). V lost 2 bases, J lost 0 bases, and 5 bases lay in between. This CDR3 is 13 amino acids long. The CDR3 DNA sequence: TGTGCCAGCAGTTACGGCGGCTCCTACGAGCAGTACGTC. Translating it yields CASSYGGSYEQYV.

J is TRBJ1-1 and V is TRBV12-3 or TRBV12-4; weak D call: TRBD1 (6 bases). Trimming removed 5 bases from V and 6 bases from J, with 10 bases in between. The CDR3 spans 12 residues. The CDR3, as DNA: TGTGCCAGCAGTCCTGACAGGCCTGAAGCTTTCTTT. Translating it yields CASSPDRPEAFF.

V and J are TRBV15 and TRBJ1-4; D unclear. Germline CDR1 reads LNHNV; CDR2 reads YYDKDF (reference sequence). The CDR3 consists of 13 residues. V was trimmed by 3 bases and J by 8 bases, leaving 10 bases between them. The CDR3 DNA reads TGTGCCACCAGCAGGGCAAGCTACGAAAAACTGTTTTTT. It is translated as CATSRASYEKLFF.

This clone was seen only a few times. This sequence joins TRBV9 and TRBJ1-1; D uncertain. The CDR3 is made up of 14 amino acids. Germline assignment: CDR1 SGDLS and CDR2 YYNGEE. V lost 3 bases and J 4 bases, leaving 13 bases between the germline ends. Here the CDR3 DNA reads TGTGCCAGCAGCGGACAAGCCGTGGGCACTGAAGCTTTCTTT. Translation gives CASSGQAVGTEAFF. Full variable domain (outside the CDR3, taken from reference TRBV9 and TRBJ1-1): DSGVTQTPKHLITATGQRVTLRCSPRSGDLSVYWYQQSLDQGLQFLIQYYNGEERAKGNILERFSAQQFPDLHSELNLSSLELGDSALYFCASSGQAVGTEAFFGQGTRLTVV.

This sequence joins TRBV24-1 and TRBJ2-3; no clear D gene. The CDR3 loop spans 12 amino acids. Germline loops: CDR1 KGHDR, CDR2 SFDVKD. V lost 4 bases, J lost 2 bases, and 3 bases lay in between. CDR3 residues: CATSETTDTQYF. Here the CDR3 DNA reads TGTGCCACCAGTGAAACCACAGATACGCAGTATTTT.

In its sample, this clone was seen once. The chain recombines TRBV2 with TRBJ1-5; D not certain. Per the germline V gene, CDR1 is SNHLY and CDR2 is FYNNEI. The CDR3 contains 14 residues. V was cut by 3 bases and J by 2 bases, with 8 bases left in between. The CDR3 nucleotides are TGTGCCAGCAGTGACAGCGAACGCAATCAGCCCCAGCATTTT. It is translated as CASSDSERNQPQHF. Full variable domain (remainder filled in from reference TRBV2 and TRBJ1-5): EPEVTQTPSHQVTQMGQEVILRCVPISNHLYFYWYRQILGQKVEFLVSFYNNEISEKSEIFDDQFSVERPDGSNFTLKIRSTKLEDSAMYFCASSDSERNQPQHFGDGTRLSIL.

J is TRBJ2-3 and V is TRBV29-1; tentatively, D is TRBD1 (7 bases). This CDR3 comprises 15 residues. Germline V gene sequence: CDR1 SQVTM, CDR2 ANQGSEA. V lost 5 bases and J 3 bases, leaving 18 bases between the germline ends. CDR3 nucleotide sequence: TGCAGCGTTACTCGACAGGGAGGTTCGACAGATACGCAGTATTTT. Protein: CSVTRQGGSTDTQYF.

DNA for the CDR3: TGCGCCAGCAGCAACCATTTACAGGGTAACTACGAGCAGTACTTC. It yields the protein CASSNHLQGNYEQYF. This sequence joins TRBV5-1 and TRBJ2-7; D possibly corresponds to TRBD1 (6 bases). Germline values: CDR1 SGHRS, CDR2 YFSETQ. CDR3 size: 15 residues. Trimming took 4 bases from V and 3 from J, leaving 17 bases between them.

The chain couples TRBV4-2 to TRBJ1-1; D unclear. Germline CDR1 is LGHNA and CDR2 is YNFKEQ. V was trimmed by 4 bases and J by 3 bases, leaving 12 bases between them. CDR3 length equals 14 residues. Here the CDR3 DNA reads TGTGCCAGCAGCCGCCGCGGTCAAGACACTGAAGCTTTCTTT. As protein: CASSRRGQDTEAFF.